This T cell receptor (beta chain) appears in the sequencing data of a study of vaccination and CD4 T cells after COVID-19. About the study: The convalescents, six males and four females, included two who were Hispanic.

From germline, CDR1 is MNHEY and CDR2 SVGAGI. The CDR3 has 17 residues. V was trimmed by 4 bases and J by 8 bases, leaving 26 bases between them. The Oncomine TCR Beta short-read assay sequenced DNA from cultured CD4+ T cells. TCRdb reprocessed the PCR reads with MiXCR, giving one entry per CDR3 protein. The profile shows 8,000 or so distinct CDR3 sequences, around 70% of them singletons. Regarding this clonotype: The target antigen is unknown.

The sample's treatment: approximately 11-day PBMC culture with coronavirus spike peptide pools or control peptides (ViraFEST assay). The J gene is TRBJ1-2, the V gene TRBV6-5, with no clear D. Material for sequencing was CD4+ T cells from blood, cultured in vitro. This TCR was recovered from a human donor who had recovered from COVID-19. The CDR3 bases are TGTGCCAGCAGTTCCACTCCCTACCAACCCGTTACAAGGGGCTACACCTTC. It translates to CASSSTPYQPVTRGYTF.